This T cell receptor beta chain originates from a study of T cells in Graves' hyperthyroidism and ophthalmopathy (dated 2019 in TCRdb). Regarding the complete study: Peripheral blood samples were taken at initial diagnosis, before any treatment was given. According to the paper, TCR Vbeta CDR3 sequencing was carried out on 135 peripheral blood samples, which came from under 50 ophthalmopathy, under 80 hyperthyroidism and roughly 17 progressor patients. In more than 5 Graves' hyperthyroidism patients, the study also compared T-cell repertoires from thyroid tissue with T-cell repertoires from blood. To identify distinguishing TCR V-J signatures, a discovery cohort of some 99 patients was used, comprising 40 to 45 with Graves' ophthalmopathy and 57 with stable Graves' hyperthyroidism. Prospective prediction of ophthalmopathy was tested in an independent validation cohort consisting of roughly 20 hyperthyroidism patients and about 17 patients who later progressed to ophthalmopathy. The 75 to 100 discovery patients were divided at random into training and test sets in a 7:3 ratio. After sampling, hyperthyroidism patients received methimazole starting at 30 mg daily, and ophthalmopathy patients received high-dose intravenous methylprednisolone. Overall results and qualifications from the work: Sample size was not statistically predetermined, and blinding of investigators to group allocation was not performed. In cross-validation, a model built on a 13 V-J signature told ophthalmopathy apart from stable hyperthyroidism with roughly 87% sensitivity and around 84% specificity, and in testing the same model reached 80%/75%. In validation, progression to ophthalmopathy was predicted by the model with about 70% sensitivity and 72.22% specificity, a median of about 6.8 months before onset. Most expanded thyroid clonotypes (frequency above 0.001) were also detected in blood, a finding suggesting that blood repertoires may reflect thyroid immune responses.

In the case of this clonotype: Its antigen is still unknown. The record has no base qualities; no much larger clone is one base away.

From cysteine to phenylalanine, the CDR3 is 11 amino acids long. Only the CDR3 part of the read is kept: 33 bases, read in frame from the first base. From a lookup of the germline V gene (reference sequence), CDR1 and CDR2 are DFQATT and SNEGSKA. V gives up 6 bases and J gives up 3 bases, and the segment between their germline ends measures 9 bases. Amplification of TCR beta CDR3 regions was carried out from RNA transcripts. For the first round of RT-PCR on the TCR CDR3, the HTBI primer set was used together with the Qiagen OneStep RT-PCR kit. Libraries were constructed in a second round of multiplex PCR, after which size selection and purification were carried out. Sequencing of the libraries was done on an Illumina HiSeq2000 using paired-end 100 bp reads. Regarding the original processing steps: SOAPnuke was used to process the raw data, removing reads that contained adapters or uncalled bases, had a mean Phred below 15, or lacked an exact match to the constant primer or identifier. COPE v1.2.5 was used to merge high-quality paired reads, and clonotypes were defined as unique nucleotide sequences. MiTCR v1.1 was used to align the clonotypes against IMGT TRBV, TRBD and TRBJ reference segments. The analysis was restricted to V-J combinations with a frequency above 0.0001, which together covered around 99% of the repertoires. A TCS score was defined as the ratio of F50 (clonal expansion) to E x V (chaos), with BLOSUM62-based TCRdist applied between CDR3 peptides within each V-J. Welch's t-statistics and random forest reduced 450 to 600 V-J features to roughly 13, which were used in a naive Bayes classifier (R e1071). Using fastp trimming at Q25 and MiXCR clonotype assembly, TCRdb reanalyzed the public sequencing data and kept in-frame beta chains. Rows matching on CDR3 protein sequence are summarized as one entry with the most common DNA and genes. TCRdb, not the authors, supplied the V and J calls. For this sample there are around 690,000 distinct CDR3 sequences; less than 25% appear just once. Of the sample, 30% to 40% falls within the top ten clones.

In the ophthalmopathy patients, disease was moderately to severely active, with a Clinical Activity Score of 3 or more, a NOSPECS grade of 4 or more, and a duration of less than 3 months. Exclusion was applied to patients with uncontrolled infections, other autoimmune diseases, pregnancy or lactation. Diagnoses were based on clinical symptoms, serum thyroxine and TRAb, thyroid ultrasound and orbital computed tomography. PBMCs were isolated from about 9.2 ml of fresh peripheral blood by Ficoll-Paque density gradient centrifugation. Total RNA was extracted with Trizol reagent, and quality was checked on an Agilent 2100 Bioanalyzer.

Recombination linked TRBV20-1 to TRBJ2-7; TRBD1 is a possible D gene, resting on 5 matching bases. The sequenced sample was blood. This TCR was sampled from a man aged 30-40 years with Graves' ophthalmopathy. The DNA reads TGCAGTGCCCGACAGAACTACGAGCAGTACTTC. Its coded protein is CSARQNYEQYF.